These 23 T cell receptor beta chains were all obtained from the same sample, sequenced in a study of technical replicates of blood from a handful of donors. Sequencing was performed with immunoSEQ multiplex PCR; in TCRdb, only in-frame clones are kept and a portion is missing. The sample lists 75,000 to 90,000 clones, around nine tenths occurring once. Sequencing was performed on T cells isolated from PBMCs. These receptors were taken from a human donor in good health.

This clone was observed once. CDR3 bases: TGTGCCAGCAGTGATAATATTGACAGACTTAGAGGCTACACCTTC. Its protein product is CASSDNIDRLRGYTF. This sequence joins TRBV2 and TRBJ1-2; maybe TRBD1 (5 bases). The CDR3 has 15 amino acids. Germline values: CDR1 SNHLY, CDR2 FYNNEI. Trimming stripped 3 bases from V and 8 bases from J, with 19 bases between.

The J gene is TRBJ2-7, the V gene TRBV9, with 9 bases fitting TRBD2. The V segment lost 4 bases and the J segment 3 bases; nucleotides outside the gene matches: 14. This CDR3 has 17 amino acids. The germline V gene encodes CDR1 SGDLS and CDR2 YYNGEE. This CDR3 reads CASSPHGRASGNYEQYF. In nucleotides, the CDR3 is TGTGCCAGCAGCCCCCACGGGAGGGCTAGCGGGAACTACGAGCAGTACTTC.

This chain uses TRBV2 with TRBJ2-7, with 8 bases lining up with TRBD2. Germline lookup yields CDR1 SNHLY and CDR2 FYNNEI. V shed 7 bases and J 2 bases; nucleotides not matched to a gene: 4. The CDR3 has 13 amino acids. CDR3 nucleotides: TGTGCCAGCATCCCGGGACTAGCCTACGAGCAGTACTTC. Its translation: CASIPGLAYEQYF. Together with reference TRBV2 and TRBJ2-7, the CDR3 gives the full variable domain: EPEVTQTPSHQVTQMGQEVILRCVPISNHLYFYWYRQILGQKVEFLVSFYNNEISEKSEIFDDQFSVERPDGSNFTLKIRSTKLEDSAMYFCASIPGLAYEQYFGPGTRLTVT.

This sequence joins TRBV28 and TRBJ1-1; D not certain. Trimming stripped 1 base from V and 4 bases from J, with 7 bases between. The CDR3 contains 13 residues. Germline CDR1 MDHEN, CDR2 SYDVKM. CDR3 bases: TGTGCCAGCAGTTTATCCGTCCTCACTGAAGCTTTCTTT. As protein: CASSLSVLTEAFF. The whole variable domain, filled in from reference TRBV28 and TRBJ1-1, reads DVKVTQSSRYLVKRTGEKVFLECVQDMDHENMFWYRQDPGLGLRLIYFSYDVKMKEKGDIPEGYSVSREKKERFSLILESASTNQTSMYLCASSLSVLTEAFFGQGTRLTVV.

This chain links TRBV7-6 with TRBJ1-1, with TRBD1 matching 8 bases. With 4 bases clipped from V and 2 bases from J, the junction kept 9 bases outside the gene matches. The CDR3 runs to 16 residues. CDR1 is SGHVS and CDR2 is FNYEAQ in the germline V gene. The CDR3 DNA is TGTGCCAGCAGCTCCGACAGGGGTGGGGAAAACACTGAAGCTTTCTTT. It is translated as CASSSDRGGENTEAFF.

The chain employs TRBV28 and TRBJ2-5, with a weak D call TRBD1 (6 bases). Germline V gene data show CDR1 as MDHEN and CDR2 as SYDVKM. Trimming stripped 2 bases from V and 4 bases from J, with 14 bases between. The CDR3 consists of 15 residues. DNA for the CDR3: TGTGCCAGCAGTTTAACAGGGTCTTTACGAGAGACCCAGTACTTC. This translates into CASSLTGSLRETQYF. The complete variable domain, with remaining parts taken from reference TRBV28 and TRBJ2-5, reads DVKVTQSSRYLVKRTGEKVFLECVQDMDHENMFWYRQDPGLGLRLIYFSYDVKMKEKGDIPEGYSVSREKKERFSLILESASTNQTSMYLCASSLTGSLRETQYFGPGTRLLVL.

The chain uses TRBV29-1 and TRBJ2-3; 10 bases are a match to TRBD2. The CDR3 totals 12 residues. The germline gives CDR1 SQVTM, CDR2 ANQGSEA. V lost 5 bases and J lost 7; bases outside the gene matches: 3. CDR3 DNA: TGCAGCGTTCCTAGCGGGAGTAATACGCAGTATTTT. This encodes CSVPSGSNTQYF.

With respect to this clone: The junction departs from the called germline gene at one end, perhaps through a read error. The chain has TRBV7-6 and TRBJ2-1, with 9 bases lining up with TRBD2. Germline CDR1 is SGHVS and CDR2 is FNYEAQ. The CDR3 has 13 residues. The chain's CDR3 is CASSLAGDGEQFF. The CDR3 bases are TGTGCCAGCAGTTTAGCGGGAGACGGTGAGCAGTTCTTC.

This chain connects TRBV7-8 to TRBJ2-1; D possibly corresponds to TRBD2 (6 bases). Germline CDR1 is SGHVS and CDR2 is FQNEAQ. The CDR3 has 16 residues. The V and J ends lost 2 bases and 6 bases respectively, with 17 bases between them. CDR3 sequence (DNA): TGTGCCAGCAGCTTATCCGGACTACCGAGGTTCAATGAGCAGTTCTTC. This gives the protein CASSLSGLPRFNEQFF.

The rearrangement joins TRBV11-2 to TRBJ2-7; D possibly corresponds to TRBD1 (6 bases). Per germline, CDR1 SGHAT and CDR2 FQNNGV. The CDR3 contains 14 residues. The V end was cut by 5 bases, the J end by 3 bases, with 14 bases between. CDR3 residues: CASSTQGSHYEQYF. Here the CDR3 DNA reads TGTGCCAGCAGCACGCAGGGGTCACACTACGAGCAGTACTTC.

The V and J genes are TRBV5-6 and TRBJ2-1; 9 nucleotides agree with TRBD2. After removal of 0 bases from V and 14 bases from J, the junction contained 6 bases not matched to a gene. The CDR3 has 13 amino acids. Germline V gene sequence: CDR1 SGHDT, CDR2 YYEEEE. CDR3 amino acids: CASSLGVAGAEFF. The CDR3 coding sequence is TGTGCCAGCAGCTTGGGGGTAGCGGGAGCGGAGTTCTTC.

Regarding this clone: The sample has other DNA sequences that encode this CDR3 too. The chain employs TRBV7-9 and TRBJ2-3; 11 bases are a match to TRBD2. There are 16 residues in the CDR3. V was clipped by 1 base and J by 6 bases; unmatched bases: 6. CDR1 SEHNR and CDR2 FQNEAQ come from the germline V gene (reference sequence). DNA for the CDR3: TGTGCCAGCAGCTTAGGGCTAGCGGGAGGAGTGGATACGCAGTATTTT. It is translated as CASSLGLAGGVDTQYF.

The rearrangement uses TRBV30 and TRBJ2-5; D may be TRBD2 (6 bases). The CDR3 has 15 amino acids. V lost 3 bases, J lost 1 base, and 15 bases lay in between. Germline V gene sequence: CDR1 GTSNPN, CDR2 SVGIG (reference sequence). For the CDR3, the DNA is TGTGCCTGGAGAATACCGAGCGGGTTCCAAGAGACCCAGTACTTC. This translates into CAWRIPSGFQETQYF.

The chain employs TRBV16 and TRBJ2-7; D remains unclear. The CDR3 contains 12 residues. The ends were cut back, 2 bases at V and 3 bases at J, with 5 bases in the middle. The germline V gene encodes CDR1 KGHSY and CDR2 FQNENV. CDR3 coding DNA: TGTGCCAGCAGCCAAAGCTTCTACGAGCAGTACTTC. Protein sequence: CASSQSFYEQYF.

This chain uses TRBV7-6 with TRBJ2-5; a weak D match, TRBD1 (6 bases). Deletions cut 1 base from V and 5 bases from J, with 17 bases between. This CDR3 has 16 residues. From germline, CDR1 is SGHVS and CDR2 FNYEAQ. The chain's CDR3 is CASSLGGLAGLETQYF. The CDR3 DNA reads TGTGCCAGCAGCTTAGGGGGGCTAGCTGGGTTGGAGACCCAGTACTTC. The full variable domain, with the rest looked up from reference TRBV7-6 and TRBJ2-5, is GAGVSQSPRYKVTKRGQDVALRCDPISGHVSLYWYRQALGQGPEFLTYFNYEAQQDKSGLPNDRFSAERPEGSISTLTIQRTEQRDSAMYRCASSLGGLAGLETQYFGPGTRLLVL.

This sequence joins TRBV7-2 and TRBJ2-5, with TRBD1 as a possible D gene (6 bases). V was shortened by 2 bases and J by 2 bases, with 9 bases between the two germline ends. CDR1 is SGHTA, CDR2 FQGNSA, per germline. The CDR3 covers 14 residues. In nucleotides, the CDR3 is TGTGCCAGCAGCTTAACGGACAGTCAAGAGACCCAGTACTTC. Encoded protein: CASSLTDSQETQYF.

This CDR3 reads CASSYQRGAFSEQYF. The CDR3, as DNA: TGTGCCAGCAGTTATCAGCGGGGGGCGTTTAGCGAGCAGTACTTC. The chain couples TRBV6-5 to TRBJ2-7, with 9 bases aligning to TRBD2. The CDR3 runs to 15 residues. The germline V gene has CDR1 MNHEY and CDR2 SVGAGI. V shed 3 bases and J 6 bases; nucleotides not matched to a gene: 9.

The chain combines TRBV7-8 with TRBJ2-3; 9 bases align to TRBD1. There are 15 residues in the CDR3. Germline loops: CDR1 SGHVS, CDR2 FQNEAQ. J lost 5 bases, V lost 3 bases, and 6 bases had no gene match. CDR3 bases: TGTGCCAGCAGCTTCGGGGACAGGGTTTTAGATACGCAGTATTTT. It encodes CASSFGDRVLDTQYF.

This sequence joins TRBV7-3 and TRBJ2-7; 9 bases are shared with TRBD2. This CDR3 has 14 amino acids. CDR1 is SGHTA, CDR2 FQGTGA, per germline. Unmatched junction bases numbered 8, after V lost 5 bases and J lost 6 bases. This CDR3 is CASSPLAGDGEQYF. In DNA, the CDR3 is TGTGCCAGCAGCCCCTTAGCGGGAGACGGCGAGCAGTACTTC. Full variable domain (remainder filled in from reference TRBV7-3 and TRBJ2-7): GAGVSQTPSNKVTEKGKYVELRCDPISGHTALYWYRQSLGQGPEFLIYFQGTGAADDSGLPNDRFFAVRPEGSVSTLKIQRTERGDSAVYLCASSPLAGDGEQYFGPGTRLTVT.

This chain uses TRBV5-1 with TRBJ2-7, with TRBD2 as a possible D gene (5 bases). V was pared by 1 base and J by 3 bases, with 5 bases between. The CDR3 is 12 amino acids. Germline CDR1 SGHRS, CDR2 YFSETQ. The DNA for the CDR3 is TGCGCCAGCAGCTTGAGCGGCTACGAGCAGTACTTC. Amino acids: CASSLSGYEQYF.

V gene TRBV2 combines with J gene TRBJ1-1; D not certain. Trimming stripped 7 bases from V and 4 bases from J, with 10 bases between. The V gene's germline CDR1 is SNHLY and CDR2 FYNNEI. The CDR3 covers 12 residues. The CDR3 is CASIPNSTEAFF. The CDR3 coding sequence is TGTGCCAGCATACCTAATTCCACTGAAGCTTTCTTT. The full variable domain, completed using reference TRBV2 and TRBJ1-1, is EPEVTQTPSHQVTQMGQEVILRCVPISNHLYFYWYRQILGQKVEFLVSFYNNEISEKSEIFDDQFSVERPDGSNFTLKIRSTKLEDSAMYFCASIPNSTEAFFGQGTRLTVV.

V gene TRBV5-1 combines with J gene TRBJ2-5; no definite D call. This CDR3 has 12 residues. Germline values: CDR1 SGHRS, CDR2 YFSETQ. Trimming shortened V by 4 bases and J by 3 bases, and 7 bases separated the two germline ends. CDR3 sequence: CASSLDKETQYF. The DNA for the CDR3 is TGCGCCAGCAGCCTAGATAAAGAGACCCAGTACTTC.

The V gene is TRBV29-1, the J gene TRBJ2-1; 7 bases agree with TRBD2. The germline gives CDR1 SQVTM, CDR2 ANQGSEA. CDR3 length: 12 amino acids. After removal of 4 bases from V and 7 bases from J, the junction contained 4 bases not matched to a gene. The CDR3 reads CSVGASGNEQFF. The CDR3 coding sequence is TGCAGCGTTGGCGCTAGCGGAAATGAGCAGTTCTTC.